The source of this TCR beta chain is a study of response to subunit inactivated influenza vaccine. The study, taken as a whole, reports: Authors proposed each seasonal influenza vaccination draws in few new T cells.

CDR1 and CDR2 from the germline V gene are SGHRS and YFSETQ. Trimming removed 2 bases from V and 3 bases from J, with 13 bases in between. The CDR3 extends over 15 amino acids. TCRdb fed the RT-PCR reads into MiXCR, producing one record per CDR3 protein. The data hold around 470,000 distinct CDR3 sequences, with 7.2% observed a single time. This clonotype came up many times. What it binds is unknown. Sample: PBMCs from blood, taken less than 30 months after vaccination. This clonotype was obtained from a man aged 50 to 69 who received an inactivated influenza vaccine. The rearrangement links TRBV5-1 to TRBJ2-3; the D is unclear. CDR3 DNA sequence: TGCGCCAGCAGCTTACCGGGCGCTGGGACAGATACGCAGTATTTT. Translation: CASSLPGAGTDTQYF.